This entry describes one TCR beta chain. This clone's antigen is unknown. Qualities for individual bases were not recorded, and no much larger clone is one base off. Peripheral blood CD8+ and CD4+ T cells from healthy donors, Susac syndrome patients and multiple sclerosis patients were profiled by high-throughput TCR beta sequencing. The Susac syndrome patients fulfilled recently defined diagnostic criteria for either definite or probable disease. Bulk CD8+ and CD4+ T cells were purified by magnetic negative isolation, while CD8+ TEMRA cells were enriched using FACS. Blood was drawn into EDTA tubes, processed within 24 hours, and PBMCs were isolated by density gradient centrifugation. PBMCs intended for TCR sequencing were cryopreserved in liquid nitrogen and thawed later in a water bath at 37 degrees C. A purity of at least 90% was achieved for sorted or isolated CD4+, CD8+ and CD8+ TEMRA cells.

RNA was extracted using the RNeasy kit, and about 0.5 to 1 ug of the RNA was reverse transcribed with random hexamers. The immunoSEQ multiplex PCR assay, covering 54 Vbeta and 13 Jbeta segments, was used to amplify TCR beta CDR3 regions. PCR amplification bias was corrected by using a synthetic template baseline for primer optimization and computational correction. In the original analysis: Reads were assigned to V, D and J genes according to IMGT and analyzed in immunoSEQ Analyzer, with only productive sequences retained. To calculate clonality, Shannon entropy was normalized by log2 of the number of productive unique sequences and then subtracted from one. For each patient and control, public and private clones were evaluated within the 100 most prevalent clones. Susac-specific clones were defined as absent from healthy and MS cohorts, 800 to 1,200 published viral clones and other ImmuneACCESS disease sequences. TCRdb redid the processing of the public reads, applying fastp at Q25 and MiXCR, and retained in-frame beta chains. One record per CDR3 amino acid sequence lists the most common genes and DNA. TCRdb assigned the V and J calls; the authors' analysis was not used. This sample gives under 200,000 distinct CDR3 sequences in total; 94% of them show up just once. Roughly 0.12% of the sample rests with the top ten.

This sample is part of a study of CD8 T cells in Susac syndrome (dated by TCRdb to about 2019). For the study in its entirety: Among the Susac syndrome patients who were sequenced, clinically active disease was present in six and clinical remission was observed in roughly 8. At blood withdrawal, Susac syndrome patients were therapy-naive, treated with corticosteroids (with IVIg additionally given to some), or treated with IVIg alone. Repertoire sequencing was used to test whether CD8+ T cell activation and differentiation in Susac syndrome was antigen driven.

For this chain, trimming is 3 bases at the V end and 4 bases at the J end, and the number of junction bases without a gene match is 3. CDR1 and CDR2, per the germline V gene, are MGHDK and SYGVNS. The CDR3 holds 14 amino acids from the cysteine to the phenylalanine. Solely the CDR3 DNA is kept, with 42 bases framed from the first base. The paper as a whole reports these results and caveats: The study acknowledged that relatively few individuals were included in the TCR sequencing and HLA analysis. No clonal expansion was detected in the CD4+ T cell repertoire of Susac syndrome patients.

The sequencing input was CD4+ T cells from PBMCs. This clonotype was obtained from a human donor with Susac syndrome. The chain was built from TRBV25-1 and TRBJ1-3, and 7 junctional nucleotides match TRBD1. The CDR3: CASSDRGPGNTIYF. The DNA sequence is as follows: TGTGCCAGCAGTGATAGGGGGCCGGGAAACACCATATATTTT.